Below, 19 T cell receptor beta chains from the same sample are listed, as sequenced in a study of beta chain features in type 1 diabetes. Overall study results and limits: When Type 1 diabetes patients were examined, their TCRB CDR3s proved moderately but significantly shorter in all four CD4+ subsets.

Their target antigens are unknown. The whole isolated RNA underwent reverse transcription, so sequencing captured expressed TCRB transcripts. Generated by immunoSEQ multiplex PCR, the TCRdb table keeps only in-frame clones and is missing some. The sample shows around 260,000 clones, roughly 25% of them seen only once. Sequenced sample: naive CD4+ T cells from blood. These receptors were obtained from a woman younger than 45 with type 1 diabetes.

This clone was recorded a few times. This sequence joins TRBV25-1 and TRBJ2-5, with TRBD1 identical over 8 bases. The CDR3 length is 14 residues. Germline CDR1 MGHDK, CDR2 SYGVNS. V dropped 2 bases and J dropped 5; count of bases not matched to a gene: 4. CDR3: CASSEAGGGETQYF. The DNA of the CDR3 is TGTGCCAGCAGTGAAGCAGGGGGCGGCGAGACCCAGTACTTC.

The rearrangement links TRBV28 to TRBJ2-3; 7 bases fit TRBD1. The germline V gene encodes CDR1 MDHEN and CDR2 SYDVKM. This CDR3 region has 17 residues. Trimming took 6 bases from V and 0 from J; bases not matched to a gene: 12. CDR3 residues: CASSSPGQASSTDTQYF. The CDR3 DNA sequence: TGTGCCAGCAGCTCACCCGGACAGGCCTCTAGCACAGATACGCAGTATTTT.

The chain recombines TRBV19 with TRBJ2-2; maybe TRBD2 (5 bases). CDR3 size: 13 residues. V was shortened by 8 bases and J by 1 base, with 8 bases between the two germline ends. CDR1 and CDR2 from the germline V gene are LNHDA and SQIVND (reference sequence). This chain's CDR3 is CASRSVNTGELFF. The CDR3 DNA reads TGTGCCAGTCGTAGCGTGAACACCGGGGAGCTGTTTTTT. Drawing the rest from reference TRBV19 and TRBJ2-2, the complete variable domain is DGGITQSPKYLFRKEGQNVTLSCEQNLNHDAMYWYRQDPGQGLRLIYYSQIVNDFQKGDIAEGYSVSREKKESFPLTVTSAQKNPTAFYLCASRSVNTGELFFGEGSRLTVL.

This clone has just a few counts. The chain combines TRBV19 with TRBJ2-3; 10 bases line up with TRBD2. This CDR3 has 18 amino acids. With 3 bases clipped from V and 0 bases from J, the junction kept 9 bases outside the gene matches. Germline V gene lookup returns CDR1 LNHDA and CDR2 SQIVND (reference sequence). CDR3 protein: CASSIGTSADTSTDTQYF. CDR3 in DNA: TGTGCCAGTAGTATCGGGACTAGCGCGGATACTAGCACAGATACGCAGTATTTT.

The J gene is TRBJ2-7, the V gene TRBV30; 7 bases are shared with TRBD2. The CDR3 extends over 14 amino acids. J gave up 0 bases and V 2 bases, and 4 bases lay outside the gene matches. Per the germline V gene, CDR1 is GTSNPN and CDR2 is SVGIG (reference sequence). CDR3 coding DNA: TGTGCCTGGAGTTTGGGCGGGAGCTCCTACGAGCAGTACTTC. Protein: CAWSLGGSSYEQYF.

This clone was counted a few times. V is TRBV7-9 and J is TRBJ1-1, with a possible D match to TRBD1 (6 bases). CDR1 and CDR2 (germline): SEHNR, FQNEAQ (reference sequence). The CDR3 totals 15 residues. Trimming stripped 5 bases from V and 1 base from J, with 14 bases between. CDR3 sequence: CASSPRTVRNTEAFF. As DNA, the CDR3 is TGTGCCAGCAGCCCTCGGACAGTGAGGAACACTGAAGCTTTCTTT.

In its sample, this clone was seen a few times. The CDR3 reads CASSLRGGNQPQHF. CDR3 nucleotide sequence: TGTGCCAGCAGCTTGCGGGGCGGCAATCAGCCCCAGCATTTT. This chain links TRBV7-2 with TRBJ1-5; the D gene is possibly TRBD1 (5 bases). This CDR3 region has 14 residues. Trimming took off 3 bases at V and 2 bases at J, with 8 bases between the two ends. Germline CDR1 and CDR2: SGHTA and FQGNSA.

This clone has more than one count but fewer than ten. This sequence joins TRBV30 and TRBJ2-5; 9 bases map to TRBD1. There are 14 residues in the CDR3. J gave up 5 bases and V 3 bases, and 7 bases lay outside the gene matches. The germline gives CDR1 GTSNPN, CDR2 SVGIG (reference sequence). The CDR3 DNA follows: TGTGCCTGGAGCCTGACAGGGGGAAGTGAGACCCAGTACTTC. Protein product: CAWSLTGGSETQYF.

The chain recombines TRBV20-1 with TRBJ2-5; no definite D call. Trimming removed 3 bases from V and 2 bases from J, with 4 bases in between. Germline CDR1 and CDR2: DFQATT and SNEGSKA (reference sequence). The CDR3 has 11 residues. In DNA, the CDR3 is TGCAGTGCTAGTTCTCAAGAGACCCAGTACTTC. Its translation is CSASSQETQYF.

The chain combines TRBV15 with TRBJ2-2; TRBD2 is a possible D gene (6 bases). Germline V gene lookup returns CDR1 LNHNV and CDR2 YYDKDF (reference sequence). The ends were cut back, 3 bases at V and 6 bases at J, with 14 bases in the middle. The CDR3 covers 15 residues. This chain's CDR3 is CATSRAGRGAGELFF. CDR3 in DNA: TGTGCCACCAGCAGGGCGGGACGGGGCGCCGGGGAGCTGTTTTTT.

This clone was picked up a small number of times. The V gene is TRBV11-3, the J gene TRBJ1-1; D may be TRBD1 (5 bases). The CDR3 contains 13 residues. Trimming left V 5 bases short and J 4 bases short, with 11 bases between. Germline V gene data show CDR1 as SGHNT and CDR2 as YENEEA. Here the CDR3 DNA reads TGTGCCAGCAGCGCCGTAAGGGGCACTGAAGCTTTCTTT. This codes for CASSAVRGTEAFF.

CDR3 sequence reads: CASSLEGSWMNTEAFF. CDR3 bases: TGCGCCAGCAGCTTGGAAGGGAGCTGGATGAACACTGAAGCTTTCTTT. The chain combines TRBV5-1 with TRBJ1-1; no definite D call. The CDR3 consists of 16 residues. Germline loops: CDR1 SGHRS, CDR2 YFSETQ. Trimming cost V 0 bases and J 0 bases, with 12 bases left between them.

The J gene is TRBJ2-1, the V gene TRBV30; D is perhaps TRBD2 (5 bases). The CDR3 has 15 amino acids. The germline V and J ends were trimmed by 0 bases and 3 bases, with 12 bases remaining between them. In germline, CDR1 is GTSNPN, CDR2 SVGIG (reference sequence). The DNA for the CDR3 is TGTGCCTGGAGTGTCCCGAGCGGAGACTACAATGAGCAGTTCTTC. Protein: CAWSVPSGDYNEQFF.

The V and J genes are TRBV9 and TRBJ1-1; TRBD1 matches 9 bases. Per germline, CDR1 SGDLS and CDR2 YYNGEE. This CDR3 is 15 amino acids long. V was pared by 3 bases and J by 0 bases, with 3 bases of the junction left unmatched. The CDR3 sequence is CASSAGQGMNTEAFF. As DNA, the CDR3 is TGTGCCAGCAGCGCGGGACAGGGAATGAACACTGAAGCTTTCTTT.

The V and J genes are TRBV15 and TRBJ1-5; D remains ambiguous. Germline V CDR1 and CDR2: LNHNV, YYDKDF (reference sequence). CDR3 length equals 15 residues. V gave up 1 base and J gave up 2 bases, with 9 bases separating them. The CDR3 loop is CATSRVDSRNQPQHF. As DNA, the CDR3 is TGTGCCACCAGCAGAGTAGATAGCCGCAATCAGCCCCAGCATTTT.

This clone has only a few counts. The CDR3 region is CASSPSLAWYGYTF. The CDR3 bases are TGTGCCAGCAGCCCCTCCCTGGCTTGGTATGGCTACACCTTC. The J gene is TRBJ1-2, the V gene TRBV11-2, with D hard to call. Trimming removed 5 bases at V and 5 bases at J, with 15 bases between. The CDR3 consists of 14 residues. Germline V gene data show CDR1 as SGHAT and CDR2 as FQNNGV.

This clone turned up a few times. V and J are TRBV2 and TRBJ2-1; 7 bases match TRBD1. The CDR3 is 15 amino acids. Trimming took 6 bases from V and 5 from J; bases not matched to a gene: 10. CDR1 and CDR2 (germline): SNHLY, FYNNEI. Written as DNA, the CDR3 is TGTGCCAGCAGGACCGGGACAGCCAATGACAATGAGCAGTTCTTC. As protein: CASRTGTANDNEQFF.

The CDR3 region has the DNA TGTGCCAGCAGTTATCACAGGGTTACTGGGGCCAACGTCCTGACTTTC. Translated: CASSYHRVTGANVLTF. The chain employs TRBV27 and TRBJ2-6, with D possibly TRBD1 on 6 matching bases. Germline V gene sequence: CDR1 MNHEY, CDR2 SMNVEV (reference sequence). This CDR3 contains 16 residues. Deletions cut 4 bases from V and 2 bases from J, with 12 bases between.

In regard to this clone: A read error may account for a junction end that differs from germline. This chain connects TRBV23-1 to TRBJ1-1, with 8 bases identical to TRBD1. TRBV23-1 has ORF status, its function being uncertain. The CDR3 totals 14 residues. CDR3 amino acids: CASSQDTQTGGFSF. CDR3 bases: TGCGCCAGCAGTCAAGACACCCAAACAGGGGGATTTTCCTTT.